The 9 T cell receptor beta chains presented below share a single source sample, sequenced in a study of blood T cell repertoires in COVID-19. Using immunoSEQ multiplex PCR, the repertoire was profiled, and TCRdb retains in-frame clones only, with some absent. The table includes 400,000 to 500,000 clones, around nine tenths detected once. Sequencing was done on a sample of PBMCs or T cells enriched from blood (not recorded which). The receptor source for this set is a woman aged 18-29 years who had been exposed to COVID-19.

The chain uses TRBV2 and TRBJ1-2; D is possibly TRBD1 (5 bases). Trimming took off 7 bases at V and 4 bases at J, with 13 bases between the two ends. This CDR3 contains 13 residues. Germline CDR1 is SNHLY and CDR2 is FYNNEI. The DNA of the CDR3 is TGTGCCAGCATATCCAGGGCCTCCTATGGCTACACCTTC. Translated: CASISRASYGYTF.

This chain uses TRBV13 with TRBJ2-1; no clear D. This CDR3 spans 16 amino acids. Between the trimmed V and J ends, which lost 0 bases and 0 bases, there was a span of 9 bases. Per the germline V gene, CDR1 is PRHDT and CDR2 is FYEKMQ (reference sequence). The CDR3 DNA is TGTGCCAGCAGCTTAGGCCTCGCGAGCTCCTACAATGAGCAGTTCTTC. Its protein product is CASSLGLASSYNEQFF.

The chain combines TRBV18 with TRBJ1-2; 7 bases align to TRBD1. Losses at the gene ends were 2 bases for V and 4 bases for J; bases not matched to a gene: 4. CDR1 and CDR2 (germline): KGHSH, LQKENI. The CDR3 extends over 14 amino acids. CDR3 loop: CASSPNGQAYGYTF. In nucleotides, the CDR3 is TGTGCCAGCTCACCAAATGGACAGGCCTATGGCTACACCTTC.

The chain employs TRBV11-3 and TRBJ1-3; D is uncertain. The CDR3 sequence is 13 residues long. Germline CDR1 reads SGHNT; CDR2 reads YENEEA. V dropped 1 base and J dropped 4 bases, with 5 bases sitting between them. CDR3 protein: CASSLVGGNTIYF. In DNA form, the CDR3 reads TGTGCCAGCAGCTTAGTCGGGGGAAACACCATATATTTT.

The chain carries TRBV7-8 and TRBJ2-2; TRBD1 matches at 9 bases. V was pared by 4 bases and J by 5 bases, with 5 bases of the junction left unmatched. Germline V gives CDR1 SGHVS, CDR2 FQNEAQ. The CDR3 is 15 amino acids. CDR3 in DNA: TGTGCCAGCAGCTCGGACAGGGGATGGACCGGGGAGCTGTTTTTT. Translation gives CASSSDRGWTGELFF.

The V call is TRBV30, the J call TRBJ2-1; D is perhaps TRBD2 (5 bases). The CDR3 sequence is 16 residues long. Germline V gene data show CDR1 as GTSNPN and CDR2 as SVGIG (reference sequence). V was trimmed by 0 bases and J by 4 bases, leaving 16 bases between them. CDR3 in amino acids: CAWSVPPQRNYNEQFF. For the CDR3, the DNA is TGTGCCTGGAGTGTCCCCCCCCAGCGGAATTACAATGAGCAGTTCTTC.

CDR3 protein: CASRSGTAWGGYTF. CDR3 bases: TGTGCCAGCAGGTCCGGGACAGCTTGGGGAGGCTACACCTTC. This chain uses TRBV6-5 with TRBJ1-2, with 7 bases lining up with TRBD1. Trimming took 6 bases from V and 8 from J; bases not matched to a gene: 12. CDR3 length: 14 residues. Germline V CDR1 and CDR2: MNHEY, SVGAGI.

The rearrangement uses TRBV19 and TRBJ2-7; D may be TRBD1 (6 bases). V gave up 8 bases and J gave up 3 bases, with 14 bases separating them. CDR3 length: 13 residues. Germline CDR1 and CDR2: LNHDA and SQIVND (reference sequence). In DNA form, the CDR3 reads TGTGCCAGTGGACCGGGACACCTCTACGAGCAGTACTTC. Amino acids: CASGPGHLYEQYF.

This chain links TRBV7-2 with TRBJ2-5, with 8 bases aligning to TRBD2. Losses at the gene ends were 2 bases for V and 2 bases for J; bases not matched to a gene: 10. Germline V gives CDR1 SGHTA, CDR2 FQGNSA. The CDR3 spans 17 residues. The CDR3 spells CASSLYEREFLQETQYF. Written as DNA, the CDR3 is TGTGCCAGCAGCTTATACGAGCGGGAGTTCCTACAAGAGACCCAGTACTTC.